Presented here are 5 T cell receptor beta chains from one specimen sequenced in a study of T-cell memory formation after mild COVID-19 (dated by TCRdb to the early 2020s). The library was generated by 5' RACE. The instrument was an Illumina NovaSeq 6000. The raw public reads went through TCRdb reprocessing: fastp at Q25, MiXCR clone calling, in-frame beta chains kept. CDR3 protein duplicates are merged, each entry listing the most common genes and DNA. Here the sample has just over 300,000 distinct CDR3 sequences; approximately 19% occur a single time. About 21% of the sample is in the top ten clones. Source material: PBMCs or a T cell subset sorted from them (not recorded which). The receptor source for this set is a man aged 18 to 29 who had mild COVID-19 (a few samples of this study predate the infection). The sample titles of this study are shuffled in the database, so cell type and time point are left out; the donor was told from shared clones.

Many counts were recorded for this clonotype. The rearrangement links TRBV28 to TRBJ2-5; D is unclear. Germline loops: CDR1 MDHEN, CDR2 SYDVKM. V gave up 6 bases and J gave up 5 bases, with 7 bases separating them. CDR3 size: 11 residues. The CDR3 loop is CASSTRETQYF. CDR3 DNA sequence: TGTGCCAGCAGCACCCGGGAGACCCAGTACTTC.

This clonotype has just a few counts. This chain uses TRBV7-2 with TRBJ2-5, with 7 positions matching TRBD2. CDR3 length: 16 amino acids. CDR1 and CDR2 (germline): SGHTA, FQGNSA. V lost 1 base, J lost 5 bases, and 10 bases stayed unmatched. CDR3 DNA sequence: TGTGCCAGCAGCTTAGAGGGCGGGGGACGGACGGAGACCCAGTACTTC. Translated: CASSLEGGGRTETQYF.

CDR3 region: CASSAYREETQYF. DNA of the CDR3: TGTGCCAGCAGCGCTTACAGGGAAGAGACCCAGTACTTC. V is TRBV7-2 and J is TRBJ2-5, with D perhaps matching TRBD1 (6 bases). V was trimmed by 5 bases and J by 3 bases, leaving 10 bases between them. This CDR3 is 13 amino acids long. The germline V gene encodes CDR1 SGHTA and CDR2 FQGNSA.

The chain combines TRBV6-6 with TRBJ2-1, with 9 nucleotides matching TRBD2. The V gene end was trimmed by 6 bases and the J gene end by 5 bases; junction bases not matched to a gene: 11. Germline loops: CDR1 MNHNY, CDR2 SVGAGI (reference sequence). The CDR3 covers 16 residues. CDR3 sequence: CASSSYSSGVDNEQFF. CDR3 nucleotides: TGTGCCAGCAGCTCGTACTCTAGCGGGGTCGACAATGAGCAGTTCTTC.

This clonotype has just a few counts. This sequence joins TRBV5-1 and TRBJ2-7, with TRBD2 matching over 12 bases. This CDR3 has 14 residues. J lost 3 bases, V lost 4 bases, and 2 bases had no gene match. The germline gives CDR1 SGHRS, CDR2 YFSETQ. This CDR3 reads CASSGGLAGYEQYF. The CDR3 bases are TGCGCCAGCAGCGGGGGACTAGCGGGCTACGAGCAGTACTTC.